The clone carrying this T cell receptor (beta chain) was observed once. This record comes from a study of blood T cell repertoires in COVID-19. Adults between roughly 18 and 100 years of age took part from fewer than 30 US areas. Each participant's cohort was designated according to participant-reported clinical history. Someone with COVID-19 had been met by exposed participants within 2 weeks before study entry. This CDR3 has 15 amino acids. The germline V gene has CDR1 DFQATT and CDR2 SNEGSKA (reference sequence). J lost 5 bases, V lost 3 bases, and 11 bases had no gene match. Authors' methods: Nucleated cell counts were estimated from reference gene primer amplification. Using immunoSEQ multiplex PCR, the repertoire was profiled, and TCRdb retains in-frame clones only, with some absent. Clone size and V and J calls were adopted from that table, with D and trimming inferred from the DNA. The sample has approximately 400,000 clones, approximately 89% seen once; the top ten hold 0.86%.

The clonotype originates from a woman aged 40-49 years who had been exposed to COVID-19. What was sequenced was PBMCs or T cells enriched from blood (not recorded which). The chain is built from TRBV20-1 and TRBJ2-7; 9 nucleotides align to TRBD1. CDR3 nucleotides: TGCAGTGCTAGTAGTTGGGGGACAGGGCTCAACGAGCAGTACTTC. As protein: CSASSWGTGLNEQYF.